The source of this TCR beta chain is a study of cytomegalovirus exposure and HLA in healthy donors. Study-wide results and caveats: Later analysis revealed greater clonal expansion in HLA-associated TCR beta chains than in equally common others. One later analysis reportedly identified an Asian-associated ancestry cluster that showed fewer N-insertions than the roughly 640-donor mean.

Notes on this clone: Antigen specificity is unknown.

With V trimmed by 4 bases and J by 4 bases, 6 bases remained unmatched. Looked up from germline, CDR1 is LGHNT and CDR2 is FRNRAP. This CDR3 contains 15 residues. The PCR employed 60 Vbeta primers together with 13 Jbeta primers. Original methodology: Later, an analysis found 75 million to 90 million unique TCR beta chains, and about 9.9 million of these were shared. Measured with immunoSEQ multiplex PCR; TCRdb has only the in-frame clones, and not every one. The V and J calls and the clone size are those of that table, but D and trimming were determined from the DNA. The sample holds some 79,000 clones, 63% seen once. It was healthy bone marrow donors who served as donors.

The sequencing input was PBMCs. The sequence was obtained from a woman between 40 and 55 years old in good health and CMV-seropositive. The chain combines TRBV12-5 with TRBJ2-3; 9 bases agree with TRBD1. The CDR3 sequence is CASGSGQGQADTQYF. For the CDR3, the DNA is TGTGCTAGTGGTTCGGGACAGGGTCAAGCAGATACGCAGTATTTT.